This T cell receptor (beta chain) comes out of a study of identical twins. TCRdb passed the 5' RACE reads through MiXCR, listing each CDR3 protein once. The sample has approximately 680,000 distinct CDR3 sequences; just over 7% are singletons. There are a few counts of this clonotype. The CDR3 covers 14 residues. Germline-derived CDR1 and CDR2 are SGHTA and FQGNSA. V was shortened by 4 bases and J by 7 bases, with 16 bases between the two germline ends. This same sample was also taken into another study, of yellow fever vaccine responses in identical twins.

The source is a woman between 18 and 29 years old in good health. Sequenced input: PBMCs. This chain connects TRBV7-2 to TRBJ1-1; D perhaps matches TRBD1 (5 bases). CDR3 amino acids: CASSYGTVIGEAFF. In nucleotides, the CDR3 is TGTGCCAGCAGCTACGGGACGGTAATCGGTGAAGCTTTCTTT.